The clone carrying this T cell receptor (beta chain) was seen a single time. Its target is unknown. 60 Vbeta and 13 Jbeta primers were used in PCR. The protocol was immunoSEQ multiplex PCR, while the TCRdb copy is restricted to in-frame clones and leaves out a portion. The profile shows more than 85,000 clones, just over 75% of them singletons. The sample belongs to a study of cytomegalovirus exposure and HLA in healthy donors. Study-level points and caveats: Indistinguishable V segments, including TRBV6-2 and TRBV6-3, were excluded. A list of 150 to 200 TCR beta chains associated with cytomegalovirus was given.

The CDR3 spans 13 residues. Unmatched junction bases numbered 1, after V lost 4 bases and J lost 6 bases. Germline assignment: CDR1 SNHLY and CDR2 FYNNEI. The rearrangement links TRBV2 to TRBJ2-2, with 8 bases identical to TRBD1. What was sequenced was PBMCs. The source of this sequence is a middle-aged man in good health and CMV-seropositive. This CDR3 reads CASSGQGPGELFF. The CDR3, as DNA: TGTGCCAGCAGTGGACAGGGGCCCGGGGAGCTGTTTTTT.